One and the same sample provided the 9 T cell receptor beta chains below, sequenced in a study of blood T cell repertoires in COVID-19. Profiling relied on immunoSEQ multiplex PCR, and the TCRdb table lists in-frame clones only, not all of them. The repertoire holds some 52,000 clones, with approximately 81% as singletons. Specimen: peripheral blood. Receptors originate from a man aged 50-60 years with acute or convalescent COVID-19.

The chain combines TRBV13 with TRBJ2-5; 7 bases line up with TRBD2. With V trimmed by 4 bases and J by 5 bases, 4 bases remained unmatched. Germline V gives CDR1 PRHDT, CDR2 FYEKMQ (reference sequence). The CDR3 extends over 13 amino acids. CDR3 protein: CASSSGLGETQYF. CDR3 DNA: TGTGCCAGCAGCTCTGGACTAGGGGAGACCCAGTACTTC.

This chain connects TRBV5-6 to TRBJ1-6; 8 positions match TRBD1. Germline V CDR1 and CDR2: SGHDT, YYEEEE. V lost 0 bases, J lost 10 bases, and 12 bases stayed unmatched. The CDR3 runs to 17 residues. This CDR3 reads CASSLGWGDRTGSPLHF. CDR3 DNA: TGTGCCAGCAGCTTGGGCTGGGGGGACAGGACAGGGTCACCCCTCCACTTT.

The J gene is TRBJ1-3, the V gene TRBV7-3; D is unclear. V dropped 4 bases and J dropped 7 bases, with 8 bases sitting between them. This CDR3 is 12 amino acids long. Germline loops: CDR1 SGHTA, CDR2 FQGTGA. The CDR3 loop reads CASSYDGNTIYF. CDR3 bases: TGTGCCAGCAGCTACGACGGGAACACCATATATTTT.

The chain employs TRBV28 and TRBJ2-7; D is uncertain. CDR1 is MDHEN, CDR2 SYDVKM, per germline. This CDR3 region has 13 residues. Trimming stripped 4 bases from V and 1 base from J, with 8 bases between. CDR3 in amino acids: CASSSRLSYEQYF. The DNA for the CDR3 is TGTGCCAGCAGTTCCCGACTTTCCTACGAGCAGTACTTC.

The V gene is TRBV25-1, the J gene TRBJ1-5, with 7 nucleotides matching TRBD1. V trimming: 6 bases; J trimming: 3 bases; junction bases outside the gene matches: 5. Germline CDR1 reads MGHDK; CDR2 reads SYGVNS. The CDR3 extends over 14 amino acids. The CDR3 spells CASRGGQSNQPQHF. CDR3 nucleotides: TGTGCCAGCAGAGGGGGACAGTCCAATCAGCCCCAGCATTTT.

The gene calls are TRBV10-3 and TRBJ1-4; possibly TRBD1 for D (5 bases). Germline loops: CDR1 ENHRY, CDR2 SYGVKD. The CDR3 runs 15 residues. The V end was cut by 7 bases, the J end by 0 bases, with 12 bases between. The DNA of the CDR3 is TGTGCCATCAACGCGGGGGGTCCAACTAATGAAAAACTGTTTTTT. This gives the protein CAINAGGPTNEKLFF.

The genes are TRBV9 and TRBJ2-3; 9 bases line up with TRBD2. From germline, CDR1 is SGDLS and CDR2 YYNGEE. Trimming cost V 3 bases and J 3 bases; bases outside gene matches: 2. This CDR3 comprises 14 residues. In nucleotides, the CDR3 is TGTGCCAGCAGCGGACTAGCGGAGACAGATACGCAGTATTTT. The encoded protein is CASSGLAETDTQYF. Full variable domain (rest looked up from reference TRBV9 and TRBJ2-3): DSGVTQTPKHLITATGQRVTLRCSPRSGDLSVYWYQQSLDQGLQFLIQYYNGEERAKGNILERFSAQQFPDLHSELNLSSLELGDSALYFCASSGLAETDTQYFGPGTRLTVL.

CDR3 region: CASSPGIGTSYEQYF. The CDR3 DNA follows: TGTGCCAGTAGTCCGGGGATAGGTACCTCCTACGAGCAGTACTTC. The genes are TRBV19 and TRBJ2-7; the D gene is possibly TRBD2 (5 bases). The V end lost 5 bases, the J end lost 0 bases, and 14 bases lay between the germline ends. Germline loops: CDR1 LNHDA, CDR2 SQIVND (reference sequence). This CDR3 spans 15 amino acids. The whole variable domain, filled in from reference TRBV19 and TRBJ2-7, reads DGGITQSPKYLFRKEGQNVTLSCEQNLNHDAMYWYRQDPGQGLRLIYYSQIVNDFQKGDIAEGYSVSREKKESFPLTVTSAQKNPTAFYLCASSPGIGTSYEQYFGPGTRLTVT.

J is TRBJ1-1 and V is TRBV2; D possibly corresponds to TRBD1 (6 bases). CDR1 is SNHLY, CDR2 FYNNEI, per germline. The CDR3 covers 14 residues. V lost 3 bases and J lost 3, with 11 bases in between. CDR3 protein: CASSDRGLDTEAFF. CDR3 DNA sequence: TGTGCCAGCAGTGACAGGGGTCTGGACACTGAAGCTTTCTTT.